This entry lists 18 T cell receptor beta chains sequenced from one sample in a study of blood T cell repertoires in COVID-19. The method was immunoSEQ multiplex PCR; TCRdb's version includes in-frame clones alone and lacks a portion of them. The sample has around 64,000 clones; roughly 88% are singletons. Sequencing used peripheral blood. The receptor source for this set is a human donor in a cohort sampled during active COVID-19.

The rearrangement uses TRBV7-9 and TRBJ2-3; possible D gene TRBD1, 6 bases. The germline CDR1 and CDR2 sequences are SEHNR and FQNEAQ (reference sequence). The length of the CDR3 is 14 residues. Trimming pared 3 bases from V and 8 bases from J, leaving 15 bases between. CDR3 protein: CASSFRQAIVTQYF. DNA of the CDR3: TGTGCCAGCAGCTTCAGACAGGCCATCGTTACGCAGTATTTT.

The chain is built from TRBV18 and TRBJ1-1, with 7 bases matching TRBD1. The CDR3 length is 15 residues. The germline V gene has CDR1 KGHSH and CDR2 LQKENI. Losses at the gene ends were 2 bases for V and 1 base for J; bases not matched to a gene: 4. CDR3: CASSPIWTGNTEAFF. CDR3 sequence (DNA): TGTGCCAGCTCACCAATCTGGACAGGGAACACTGAAGCTTTCTTT.

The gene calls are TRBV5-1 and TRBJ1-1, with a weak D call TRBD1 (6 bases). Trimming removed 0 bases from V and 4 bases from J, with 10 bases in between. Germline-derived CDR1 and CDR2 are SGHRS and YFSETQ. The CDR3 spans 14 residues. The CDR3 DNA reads TGCGCCAGCAGCTTGGGGACAGCCTTCACTGAAGCTTTCTTT. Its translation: CASSLGTAFTEAFF.

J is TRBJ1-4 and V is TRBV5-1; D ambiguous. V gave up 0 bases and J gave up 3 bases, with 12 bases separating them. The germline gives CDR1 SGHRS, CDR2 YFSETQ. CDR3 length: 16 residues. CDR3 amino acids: CASSLDRSRANEKLFF. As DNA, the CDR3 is TGCGCCAGCAGCTTGGATAGATCGAGGGCTAATGAAAAACTGTTTTTT.

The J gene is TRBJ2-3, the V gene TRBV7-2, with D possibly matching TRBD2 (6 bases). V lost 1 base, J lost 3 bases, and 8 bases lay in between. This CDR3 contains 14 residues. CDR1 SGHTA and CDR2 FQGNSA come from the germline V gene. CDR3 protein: CASSLDGGTDTQYF. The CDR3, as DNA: TGTGCCAGCAGCTTAGACGGGGGTACAGATACGCAGTATTTT.

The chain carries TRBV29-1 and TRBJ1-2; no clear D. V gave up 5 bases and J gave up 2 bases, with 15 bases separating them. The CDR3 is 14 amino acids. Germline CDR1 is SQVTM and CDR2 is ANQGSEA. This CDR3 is CSVLRGDYNYGYTF. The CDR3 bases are TGCAGCGTTCTACGGGGAGACTACAACTATGGCTACACCTTC.

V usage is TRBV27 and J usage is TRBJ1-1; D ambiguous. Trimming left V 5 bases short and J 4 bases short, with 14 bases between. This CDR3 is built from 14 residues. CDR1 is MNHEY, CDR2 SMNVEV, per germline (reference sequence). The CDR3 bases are TGTGCCAGCAGTCCAACGCGGGAGATCACTGAAGCTTTCTTT. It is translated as CASSPTREITEAFF.

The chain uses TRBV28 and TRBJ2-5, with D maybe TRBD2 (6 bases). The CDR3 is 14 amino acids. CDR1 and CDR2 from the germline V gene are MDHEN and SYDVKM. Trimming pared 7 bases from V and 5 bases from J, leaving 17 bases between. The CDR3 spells CASTYSGSGETQYF. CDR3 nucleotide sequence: TGTGCCAGCACCTACTCCGGGAGTGGTGAGACCCAGTACTTC.

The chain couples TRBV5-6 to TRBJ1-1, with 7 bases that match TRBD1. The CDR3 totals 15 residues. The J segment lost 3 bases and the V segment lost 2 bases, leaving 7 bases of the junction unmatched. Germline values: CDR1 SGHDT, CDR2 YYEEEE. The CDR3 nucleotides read TGTGCCAGCAGCTTTACAGGGGCATTGGACACTGAAGCTTTCTTT. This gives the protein CASSFTGALDTEAFF.

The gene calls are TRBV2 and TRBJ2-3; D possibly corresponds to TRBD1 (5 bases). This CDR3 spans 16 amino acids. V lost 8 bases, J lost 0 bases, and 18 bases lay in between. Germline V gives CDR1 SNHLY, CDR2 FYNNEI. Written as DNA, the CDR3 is TGTGCCAGCTCAGTGATCAGGGCCCATAGCACAGATACGCAGTATTTT. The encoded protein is CASSVIRAHSTDTQYF.

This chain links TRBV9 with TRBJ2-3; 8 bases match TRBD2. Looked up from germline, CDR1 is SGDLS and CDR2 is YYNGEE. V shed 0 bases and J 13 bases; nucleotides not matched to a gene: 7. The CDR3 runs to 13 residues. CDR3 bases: TGTGCCAGCAGCGTAGGAGGTAGCGGGGAGGAGTATTTT. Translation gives CASSVGGSGEEYF.

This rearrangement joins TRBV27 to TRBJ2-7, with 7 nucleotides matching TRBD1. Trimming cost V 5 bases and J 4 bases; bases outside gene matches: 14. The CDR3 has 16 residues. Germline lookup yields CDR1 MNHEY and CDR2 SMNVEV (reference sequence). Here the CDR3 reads CASSPYLVDREYEQYF. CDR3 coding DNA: TGTGCCAGCAGTCCCTATTTAGTCGACAGGGAATACGAGCAGTACTTC.

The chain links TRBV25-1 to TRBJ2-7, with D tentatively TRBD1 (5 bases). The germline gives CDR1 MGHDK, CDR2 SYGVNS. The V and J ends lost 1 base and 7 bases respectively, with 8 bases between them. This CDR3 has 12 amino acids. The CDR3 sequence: CASSESGWEQYF. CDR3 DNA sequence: TGTGCCAGCAGTGAATCAGGGTGGGAGCAGTACTTC.

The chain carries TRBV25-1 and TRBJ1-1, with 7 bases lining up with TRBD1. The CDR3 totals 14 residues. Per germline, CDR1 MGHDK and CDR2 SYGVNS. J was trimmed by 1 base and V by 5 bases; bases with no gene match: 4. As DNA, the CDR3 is TGTGCCAGCAGTACCGGGACAGCGAACACTGAAGCTTTCTTT. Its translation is CASSTGTANTEAFF.

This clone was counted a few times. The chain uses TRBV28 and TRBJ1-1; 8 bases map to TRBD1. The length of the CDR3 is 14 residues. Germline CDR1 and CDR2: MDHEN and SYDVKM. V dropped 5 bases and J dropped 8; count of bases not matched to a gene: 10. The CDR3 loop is CASSPGGRGREAFF. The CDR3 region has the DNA TGTGCCAGCAGTCCAGGGGGCAGGGGGCGCGAAGCTTTCTTT.

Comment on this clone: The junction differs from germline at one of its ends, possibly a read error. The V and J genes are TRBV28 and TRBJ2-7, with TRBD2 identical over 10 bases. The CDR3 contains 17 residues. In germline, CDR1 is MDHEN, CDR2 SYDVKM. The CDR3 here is CASSPPSYESGRAFRDF. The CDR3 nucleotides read TGTGCCAGCAGTCCCCCCTCCTACGAAAGCGGGAGGGCGTTTCGGGACTTC.

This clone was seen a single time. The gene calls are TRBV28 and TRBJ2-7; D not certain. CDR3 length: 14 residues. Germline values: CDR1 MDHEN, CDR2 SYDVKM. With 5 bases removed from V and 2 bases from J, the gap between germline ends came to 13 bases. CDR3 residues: CASSITSDAYEQYF. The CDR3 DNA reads TGTGCCAGCAGTATCACGAGTGATGCCTACGAGCAGTACTTC.

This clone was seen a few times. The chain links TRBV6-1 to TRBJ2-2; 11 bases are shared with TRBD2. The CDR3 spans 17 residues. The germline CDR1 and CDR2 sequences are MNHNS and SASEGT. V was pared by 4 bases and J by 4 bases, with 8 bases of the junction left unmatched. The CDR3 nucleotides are TGTGCCAGCAGTGCCCTAGCGGGAGGAAAGGGCACCGGGGAGCTGTTTTTT. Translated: CASSALAGGKGTGELFF.